A single T cell receptor beta chain is shown here with its context. The data were obtained in a study of T cell changes during pregnancy in multiple sclerosis. Per germline, CDR1 SGHDN and CDR2 FVKESK. V dropped 4 bases and J dropped 2; count of bases not matched to a gene: 4. This CDR3 is built from 15 residues. Sequencing was performed with immunoSEQ multiplex PCR; in TCRdb, only in-frame clones are kept and a portion is missing. This repertoire shows about 80,000 clones, 92% found once; its top ten account for more than 1.4%. This chain joins TRBV14 and TRBJ2-3; 9 positions match TRBD2. The material sequenced was peripheral blood, taken before pregnancy. This receptor was obtained from a female donor with multiple sclerosis, enrolled in a pregnancy study. DNA of the CDR3: TGTGCCAGCAGCCGGAGCGGGGGGTACACAGATACGCAGTATTTT. Translated: CASSRSGGYTDTQYF.